What follows is one TCR beta chain and its context. The antigen is undetermined. Germline CDR1 reads KGHSH; CDR2 reads LQKENI. V lost 0 bases and J 7 bases, leaving 10 bases between the germline ends. CDR3 length equals 14 residues. This sample stems from a study of human T cells and chemical hapten exposure. Study in general: The study patch tested 0.01% DPC on the upper back and read results at 6 days. Study observations and caveats: Controls formed significantly fewer large CDR3 similarity clusters than expanded TCRs did.

Time point specified: patch test 3, about 24 weeks after DPC sensitization. Treatment denoted: therapeutic diphenylcyclopropenone sensitization with weekly scalp DPC. Unfractionated whole blood was the source from which total RNA was extracted. TCRdb re-analysed the RACE reads in MiXCR, keeping a single row per CDR3 protein. The table has 210,000 or so distinct CDR3 sequences, under 30% seen once. The receptor was derived from a middle-aged woman with alopecia areata. Some clones in this sample may be carry-over from other donors' samples. Sequences were derived from whole blood, sampled in connection with sensitization to the hapten diphenylcyclopropenone (DPC). The V and J genes are TRBV18 and TRBJ2-4; a weak D match, TRBD2 (6 bases). DNA of the CDR3: TGTGCCAGCTCACCACCGTCTAGCGTTAACATTCAGTACTTC. As protein: CASSPPSSVNIQYF.